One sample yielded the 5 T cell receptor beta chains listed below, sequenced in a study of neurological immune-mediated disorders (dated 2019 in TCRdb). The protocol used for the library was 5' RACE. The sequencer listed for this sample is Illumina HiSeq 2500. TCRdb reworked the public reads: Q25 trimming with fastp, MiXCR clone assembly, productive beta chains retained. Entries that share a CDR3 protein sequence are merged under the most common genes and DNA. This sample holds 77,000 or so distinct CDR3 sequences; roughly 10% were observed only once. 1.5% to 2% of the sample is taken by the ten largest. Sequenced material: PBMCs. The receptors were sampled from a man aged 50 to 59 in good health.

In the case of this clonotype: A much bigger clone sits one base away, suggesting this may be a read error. The CDR3 protein is CVSSLNPRAMGEQYF. The CDR3 DNA is TGTGTCAGCAGCTTAAACCCGCGGGCCATGGGCGAGCAGTACTTC. The chain is built from TRBV7-3 and TRBJ2-7; D may be TRBD2 (5 bases). The germline V gene encodes CDR1 SGHTA and CDR2 FQGTGA. The CDR3 runs 15 residues. The variable domain in full, completed from reference TRBV7-3 and TRBJ2-7, reads GAGVSQTPSNKVTEKGKYVELRCDPISGHTALYWYRQSLGQGPEFLIYFQGTGAADDSGLPNDRFFAVRPEGSVSTLKIQRTERGDSAVYLCVSSLNPRAMGEQYFGPGTRLTVT.

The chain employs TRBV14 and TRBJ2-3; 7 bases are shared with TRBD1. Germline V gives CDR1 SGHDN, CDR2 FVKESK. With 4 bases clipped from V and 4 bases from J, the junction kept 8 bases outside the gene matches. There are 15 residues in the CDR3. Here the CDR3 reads CASSRTTGVPDTQYF. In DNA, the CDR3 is TGTGCCAGCAGCCGGACAACAGGGGTACCAGATACGCAGTATTTT. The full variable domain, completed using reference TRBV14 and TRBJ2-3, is EAGVTQFPSHSVIEKGQTVTLRCDPISGHDNLYWYRRVMGKEIKFLLHFVKESKQDESGMPNNRFLAERTGGTYSTLKVQPAELEDSGVYFCASSRTTGVPDTQYFGPGTRLTVL.

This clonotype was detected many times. The CDR3 DNA reads TGCAGCGTTGGCGGCGGAGGGGGCCACGGGGCAGAGACCCAGTACTTC. Residues: CSVGGGGGHGAETQYF. The chain couples TRBV29-1 to TRBJ2-5; D might be TRBD1 (7 bases). Trimming removed 4 bases from V and 4 bases from J, with 22 bases in between. Germline V gene lookup returns CDR1 SQVTM and CDR2 ANQGSEA. The CDR3 extends over 16 amino acids.

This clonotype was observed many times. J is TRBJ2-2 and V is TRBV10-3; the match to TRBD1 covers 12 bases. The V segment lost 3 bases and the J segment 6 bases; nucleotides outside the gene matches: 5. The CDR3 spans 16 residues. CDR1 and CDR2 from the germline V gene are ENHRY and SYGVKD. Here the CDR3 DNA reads TGTGCCATCAGTGAATTGGGACAGGGGGCCCCCGGGGAGCTGTTTTTT. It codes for CAISELGQGAPGELFF.

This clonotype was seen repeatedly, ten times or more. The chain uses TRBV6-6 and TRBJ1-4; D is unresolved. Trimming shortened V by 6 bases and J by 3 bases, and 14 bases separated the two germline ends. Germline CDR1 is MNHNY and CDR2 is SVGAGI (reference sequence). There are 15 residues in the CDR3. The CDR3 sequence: CASSRGPPANEKLFF. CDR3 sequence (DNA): TGTGCCAGCAGCCGCGGACCACCGGCTAATGAAAAACTGTTTTTT.